A single sample is the source of the 17 T cell receptor beta chains below, sequenced in a study of blood T cells in healthy people across ages. It was with a sample-barcoded 5' primer and a J-beta primer mix that a second PCR of about 7 to 12 cycles was run. TCRdb used MiXCR to reprocess the 5' RACE reads, holding one entry per CDR3 protein. Counted here are 700,000 to 950,000 distinct CDR3 sequences, about 62% occurring once; the ten biggest clones make up about 20%. Input material: blood. The receptors shown here come from a man aged 25-45 years in good health.

This clonotype was detected only a few times. The V and J genes are TRBV6-6 and TRBJ1-4; no clear D. This CDR3 contains 16 residues. Germline V gene sequence: CDR1 MNHNY, CDR2 SVGAGI (reference sequence). The ends were cut back, 5 bases at V and 2 bases at J, with 15 bases in the middle. This chain's CDR3 is CASSTYERGTNEKLFF. CDR3 DNA: TGTGCCAGCAGTACTTACGAGCGTGGGACTAATGAAAAACTGTTTTTT.

This clonotype appeared a single time. The rearrangement uses TRBV20-1 and TRBJ2-7, with 9 nucleotides matching TRBD1. Germline V gene lookup returns CDR1 DFQATT and CDR2 SNEGSKA (reference sequence). The CDR3 length is 14 residues. Trimming took 0 bases from V and 4 from J; bases not matched to a gene: 4. CDR3 DNA sequence: TGCAGTGCTAGAGAGGGACAGGGTCGATACGAGCAGTACTTC. The encoded protein is CSAREGQGRYEQYF.

The V and J genes are TRBV20-1 and TRBJ2-5; no definite D call. The V and J ends lost 3 bases and 1 base respectively, with 6 bases between them. CDR1 and CDR2 from the germline V gene are DFQATT and SNEGSKA (reference sequence). The CDR3 contains 12 residues. The CDR3 bases are TGCAGTGCTAGTGCCATCCAAGAGACCCAGTACTTC. It specifies CSASAIQETQYF.

The chain recombines TRBV7-9 with TRBJ2-4, with TRBD1 as a possible D gene (7 bases). V was pared by 3 bases and J by 8 bases, with 20 bases between. This CDR3 region has 16 residues. The V gene's germline CDR1 is SEHNR and CDR2 FQNEAQ (reference sequence). As DNA, the CDR3 is TGTGCCAGCAGCTTGACAGGGAAAGGCGGGATTGACATTCAGTACTTC. Its protein is CASSLTGKGGIDIQYF.

The chain joins TRBV4-2 to TRBJ2-1; 7 bases are a match to TRBD2. V trimming: 3 bases; J trimming: 2 bases; junction bases outside the gene matches: 7. The CDR3 length is 16 residues. Germline CDR1 LGHNA, CDR2 YNFKEQ. CDR3 in amino acids: CASSQAAGTTYNEQFF. Written as DNA, the CDR3 is TGTGCCAGCAGCCAGGCGGCCGGGACTACCTACAATGAGCAGTTCTTC.

V gene TRBV5-1 combines with J gene TRBJ1-1; D ambiguous. The V end was cut by 0 bases, the J end by 5 bases, with 11 bases between. In germline, CDR1 is SGHRS, CDR2 YFSETQ. The CDR3 has 14 residues. Written as DNA, the CDR3 is TGCGCCAGCAGCTTGGCCGTGGGATCGACTGAAGCTTTCTTT. Protein: CASSLAVGSTEAFF.

The chain carries TRBV6-2 or TRBV6-3 and TRBJ1-1; no clear D. Trimming shortened V by 0 bases and J by 1 base, and 9 bases separated the two germline ends. Germline V lookup: CDR1 MNHEY, CDR2 SVGEGT. This CDR3 region has 15 residues. This CDR3 is CASSYSLRGNTEAFF. DNA for the CDR3: TGTGCCAGCAGTTACTCCTTACGGGGGAACACTGAAGCTTTCTTT.

The V gene is TRBV24-1, the J gene TRBJ2-1; the D is unclear. Per germline, CDR1 KGHDR and CDR2 SFDVKD. The CDR3 spans 15 residues. With 4 bases removed from V and 3 bases from J, the gap between germline ends came to 12 bases. For the CDR3, the DNA is TGTGCCACCAGTGACTACTCGCCCAGCTACAATGAGCAGTTCTTC. Translated, it gives CATSDYSPSYNEQFF.

This clonotype has ten or more counts. The chain uses TRBV21-1 and TRBJ2-1; the table gives TRBD1 as D, unverified against the DNA. TRBV21-1 represents a pseudogene. CDR3 length: 16 residues. The CDR3 reads CASSKAGTGRFSEQFF. In DNA, the CDR3 is TGTGCCAGCAGCAAAGCCGGGACAGGGAGGTTTAGTGAGCAGTTCTTC.

Written as DNA, the CDR3 is TGTGCCAGCAGCGTAGATGGACTACAAGAGACCCAGTACTTC. It yields the protein CASSVDGLQETQYF. The V and J genes are TRBV9 and TRBJ2-5; D perhaps matches TRBD2 (6 bases). The CDR3 is 14 amino acids. Germline loops: CDR1 SGDLS, CDR2 YYNGEE. The V end was cut by 0 bases, the J end by 2 bases, with 8 bases between.

The chain has TRBV6-6 and TRBJ2-1; D is undetermined. The ends were cut back, 2 bases at V and 2 bases at J, with 13 bases in the middle. Germline V lookup: CDR1 MNHNY, CDR2 SVGAGI (reference sequence). This CDR3 is 16 amino acids long. The CDR3 sequence is CASSYPKGPPYNEQFF. In DNA form, the CDR3 reads TGTGCCAGCAGTTACCCTAAGGGTCCTCCCTACAATGAGCAGTTCTTC.

The table lists this clonotype with a count of one. V gene TRBV3-1 combines with J gene TRBJ2-5; 9 nucleotides agree with TRBD2. The germline V gene has CDR1 LGHDT and CDR2 YNNKEL (reference sequence). The V gene end was trimmed by 1 base and the J gene end by 4 bases; junction bases not matched to a gene: 7. CDR3 length: 16 amino acids. The CDR3 bases are TGTGCCAGCAGCCAAGTAGTAGCGGGGGCTGGAGAGACCCAGTACTTC. This gives the protein CASSQVVAGAGETQYF.

For the CDR3, the DNA is TGTGCTCACAGGGCCGGAGAGACCCAGTACTTC. Its protein product is CAHRAGETQYF. This rearrangement joins TRBV6-1 to TRBJ2-5, with D perhaps TRBD1 (6 bases). CDR3 length equals 11 residues. Germline lookup yields CDR1 MNHNS and CDR2 SASEGT.

The chain recombines TRBV12-5 with TRBJ2-6; no reliable D call. Germline CDR1 is LGHNT and CDR2 is FRNRAP. V lost 1 base and J 4 bases, leaving 8 bases between the germline ends. There are 15 residues in the CDR3. The CDR3 sequence: CASGLAADGANVLTF. The CDR3 coding sequence is TGTGCTAGTGGTTTGGCGGCGGACGGGGCCAACGTCCTGACTTTC. The full variable domain, in which reference TRBV12-5 and TRBJ2-6 provide the parts outside the CDR3, is DARVTQTPRHKVTEMGQEVTMRCQPILGHNTVFWYRQTMMQGLELLAYFRNRAPLDDSGMPKDRFSAEMPDATLATLKIQPSEPRDSAVYFCASGLAADGANVLTFGAGSRLTVL.

The chain joins TRBV30 to TRBJ1-5, with 9 bases matching TRBD1. V lost 1 base and J lost 4; bases outside the gene matches: 8. Per germline, CDR1 GTSNPN and CDR2 SVGIG (reference sequence). The CDR3 has 16 amino acids. CDR3 nucleotide sequence: TGTGCCTGGAGTGCCTCGGGACAGGGTGGGAATCAGCCCCAGCATTTT. Residues: CAWSASGQGGNQPQHF.

V usage is TRBV5-1 and J usage is TRBJ2-1, with 8 positions matching TRBD2. With 3 bases clipped from V and 9 bases from J, the junction kept 14 bases outside the gene matches. This CDR3 comprises 16 residues. Germline V gene data show CDR1 as SGHRS and CDR2 as YFSETQ. The CDR3 sequence: CASSSTKAPSGGEQFF. In nucleotides, the CDR3 is TGCGCCAGCAGCTCCACAAAGGCCCCCAGCGGGGGTGAGCAGTTCTTC.

This chain connects TRBV27 to TRBJ1-1, with D possibly TRBD1 on 5 matching bases. The CDR3 is made up of 14 amino acids. The germline V and J ends were trimmed by 4 bases and 1 base, with 10 bases remaining between them. CDR1 MNHEY and CDR2 SMNVEV come from the germline V gene (reference sequence). The CDR3 DNA is TGTGCCAGCAGTTCTGGACACAAGAACACTGAAGCTTTCTTT. It encodes CASSSGHKNTEAFF.